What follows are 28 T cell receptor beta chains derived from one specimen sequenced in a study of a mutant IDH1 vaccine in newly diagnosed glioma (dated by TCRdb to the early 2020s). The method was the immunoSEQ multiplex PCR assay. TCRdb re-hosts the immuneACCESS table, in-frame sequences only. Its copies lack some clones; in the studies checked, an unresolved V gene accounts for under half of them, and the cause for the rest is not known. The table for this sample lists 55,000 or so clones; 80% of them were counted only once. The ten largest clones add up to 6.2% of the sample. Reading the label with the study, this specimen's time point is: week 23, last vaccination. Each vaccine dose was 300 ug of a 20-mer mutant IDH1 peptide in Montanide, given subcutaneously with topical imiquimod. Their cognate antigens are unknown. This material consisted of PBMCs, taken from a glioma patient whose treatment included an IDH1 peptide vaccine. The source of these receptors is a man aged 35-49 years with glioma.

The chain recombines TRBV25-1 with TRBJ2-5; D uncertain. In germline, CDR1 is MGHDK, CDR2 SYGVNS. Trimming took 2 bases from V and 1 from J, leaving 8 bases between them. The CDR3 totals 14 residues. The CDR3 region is CASSETPPQETQYF. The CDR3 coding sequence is TGTGCCAGCAGTGAAACACCACCCCAAGAGACCCAGTACTTC.

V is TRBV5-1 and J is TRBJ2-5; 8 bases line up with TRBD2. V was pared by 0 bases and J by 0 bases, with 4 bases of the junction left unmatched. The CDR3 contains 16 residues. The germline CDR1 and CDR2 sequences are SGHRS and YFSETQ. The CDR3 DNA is TGCGCCAGCAGCTTGGGGACTAGCTGGTACCAAGAGACCCAGTACTTC. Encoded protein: CASSLGTSWYQETQYF.

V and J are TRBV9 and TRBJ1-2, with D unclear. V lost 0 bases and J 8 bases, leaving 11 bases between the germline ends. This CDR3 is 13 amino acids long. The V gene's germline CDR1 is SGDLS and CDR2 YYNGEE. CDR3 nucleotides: TGTGCCAGCAGCGTAGTTGACCGAGGGGGCTACACCTTC. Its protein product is CASSVVDRGGYTF. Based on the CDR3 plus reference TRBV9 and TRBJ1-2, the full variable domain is DSGVTQTPKHLITATGQRVTLRCSPRSGDLSVYWYQQSLDQGLQFLIQYYNGEERAKGNILERFSAQQFPDLHSELNLSSLELGDSALYFCASSVVDRGGYTFGSGTRLTVV.

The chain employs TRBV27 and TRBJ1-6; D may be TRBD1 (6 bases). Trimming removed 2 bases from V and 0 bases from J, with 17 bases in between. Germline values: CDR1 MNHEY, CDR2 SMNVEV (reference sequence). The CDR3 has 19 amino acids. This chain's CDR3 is CASSLIVPGHRSYNSPLHF. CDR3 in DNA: TGTGCCAGCAGTTTAATAGTCCCGGGACACCGCTCCTATAATTCACCCCTCCACTTT.

The CDR3: CASSPGPGQNYGYTF. The CDR3 coding sequence is TGTGCCAGTAGTCCCGGGCCGGGACAGAACTATGGCTACACCTTC. The chain recombines TRBV19 with TRBJ1-2; 7 bases agree with TRBD1. This CDR3 is 15 amino acids long. The trim removed 5 bases at V and 2 bases at J, leaving 8 bases unmatched. CDR1 LNHDA and CDR2 SQIVND come from the germline V gene (reference sequence).

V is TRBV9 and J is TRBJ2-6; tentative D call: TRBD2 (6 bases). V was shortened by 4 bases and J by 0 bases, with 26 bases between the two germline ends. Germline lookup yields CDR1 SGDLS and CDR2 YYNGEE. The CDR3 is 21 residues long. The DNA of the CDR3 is TGTGCCAGCAGCCCCTATGTCATGGCGGGGATGTCATCCTCTGGGGCCAACGTCCTGACTTTC. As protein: CASSPYVMAGMSSSGANVLTF.

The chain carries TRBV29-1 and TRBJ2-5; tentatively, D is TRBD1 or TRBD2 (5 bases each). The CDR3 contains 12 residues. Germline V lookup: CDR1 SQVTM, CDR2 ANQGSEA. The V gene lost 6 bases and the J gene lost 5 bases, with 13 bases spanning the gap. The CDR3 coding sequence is TGCAGCGTGTCAGGGTGGAGGGAGACCCAGTACTTC. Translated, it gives CSVSGWRETQYF.

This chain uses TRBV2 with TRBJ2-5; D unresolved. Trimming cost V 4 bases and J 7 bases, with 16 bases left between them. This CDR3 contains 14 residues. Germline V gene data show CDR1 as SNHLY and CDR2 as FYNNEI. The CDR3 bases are TGTGCCAGCAGTGTCCGGCCACCCCCTGGGACCCAGTACTTC. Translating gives CASSVRPPPGTQYF.

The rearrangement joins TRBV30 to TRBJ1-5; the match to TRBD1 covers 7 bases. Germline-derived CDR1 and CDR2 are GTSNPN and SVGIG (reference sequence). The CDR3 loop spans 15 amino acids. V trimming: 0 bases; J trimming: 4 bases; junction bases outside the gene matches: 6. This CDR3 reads CAWSVRDSPNQPQHF. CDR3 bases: TGTGCCTGGAGTGTCCGGGACAGTCCGAATCAGCCCCAGCATTTT.

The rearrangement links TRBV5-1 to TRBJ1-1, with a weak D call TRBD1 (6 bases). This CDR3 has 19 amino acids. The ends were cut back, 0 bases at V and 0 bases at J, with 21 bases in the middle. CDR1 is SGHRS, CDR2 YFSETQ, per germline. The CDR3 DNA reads TGCGCCAGCAGCTTGGCACCCACGTTCGTCACAGGGATGAACACTGAAGCTTTCTTT. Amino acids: CASSLAPTFVTGMNTEAFF.

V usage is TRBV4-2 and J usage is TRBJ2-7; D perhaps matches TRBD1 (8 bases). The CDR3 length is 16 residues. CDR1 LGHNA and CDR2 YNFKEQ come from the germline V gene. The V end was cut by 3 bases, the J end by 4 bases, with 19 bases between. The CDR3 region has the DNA TGTGCCAGCAGCCACCGGGGGGTACAGGGGGAATACGAGCAGTACTTC. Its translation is CASSHRGVQGEYEQYF.

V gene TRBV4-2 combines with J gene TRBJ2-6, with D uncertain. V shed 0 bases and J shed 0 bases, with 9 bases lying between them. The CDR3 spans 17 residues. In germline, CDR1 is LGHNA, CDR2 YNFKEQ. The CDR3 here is CASSQDWANSGANVLTF. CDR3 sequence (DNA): TGTGCCAGCAGCCAAGATTGGGCTAACTCTGGGGCCAACGTCCTGACTTTC.

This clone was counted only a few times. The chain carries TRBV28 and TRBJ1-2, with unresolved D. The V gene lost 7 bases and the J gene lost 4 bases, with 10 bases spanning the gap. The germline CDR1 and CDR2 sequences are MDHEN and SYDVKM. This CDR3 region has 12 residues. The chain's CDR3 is CASKVASYGYTF. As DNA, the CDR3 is TGTGCCAGCAAGGTGGCGTCCTATGGCTACACCTTC.

As DNA, the CDR3 is TGTGCCAGCAGCGTAAATGGAGGGACAGCAAACTCACCCCTCCACTTT. It yields the protein CASSVNGGTANSPLHF. The gene calls are TRBV7-2 and TRBJ1-6, with TRBD1 matching over 7 bases. V was pared by 5 bases and J by 10 bases, with 14 bases of the junction left unmatched. The CDR3 spans 16 residues. Germline values: CDR1 SGHTA, CDR2 FQGNSA.

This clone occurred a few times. The CDR3 DNA reads TGTGCCAGCAGTGACTACTGGGCGGGACAGGGGAATTCACCCCTCCACTTT. Translating it yields CASSDYWAGQGNSPLHF. The chain is built from TRBV6-1 and TRBJ1-6, with 10 bases aligning to TRBD1. Germline CDR1 and CDR2: MNHNS and SASEGT. The V and J ends lost 3 bases and 7 bases, in that order; junction bases with no gene match: 9. This CDR3 contains 17 residues.

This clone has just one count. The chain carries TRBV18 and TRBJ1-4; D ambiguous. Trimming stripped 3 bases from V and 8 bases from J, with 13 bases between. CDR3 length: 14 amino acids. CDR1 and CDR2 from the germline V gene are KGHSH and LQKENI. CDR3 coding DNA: TGTGCCAGCTCACCGACGCAGAGAGGAGAAAAACTGTTTTTT. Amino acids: CASSPTQRGEKLFF.

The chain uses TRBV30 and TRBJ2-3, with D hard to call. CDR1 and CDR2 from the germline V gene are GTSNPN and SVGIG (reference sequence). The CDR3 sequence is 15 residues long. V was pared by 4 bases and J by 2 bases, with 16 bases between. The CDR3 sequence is CAWKGPPNFTDTQYF. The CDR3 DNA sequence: TGTGCCTGGAAAGGACCGCCGAATTTCACAGATACGCAGTATTTT.

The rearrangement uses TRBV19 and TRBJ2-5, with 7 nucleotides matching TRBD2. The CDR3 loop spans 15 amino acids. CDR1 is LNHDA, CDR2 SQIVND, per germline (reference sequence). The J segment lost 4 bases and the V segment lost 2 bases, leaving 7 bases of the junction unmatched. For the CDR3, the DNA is TGTGCCAGTAGTATATGGGGCAGGGAGGGAGAGACCCAGTACTTC. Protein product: CASSIWGREGETQYF.

The CDR3 sequence is CAAGRTQYF. The DNA of the CDR3 is TGTGCAGCGGGGCGGACCCAGTACTTC. The genes are TRBV3-1 (or the pseudogene TRBV3-2) and TRBJ2-5; 7 positions match TRBD2. Germline CDR1 reads LGHDT; CDR2 reads YNNKEL (reference sequence). The CDR3 spans 9 residues.

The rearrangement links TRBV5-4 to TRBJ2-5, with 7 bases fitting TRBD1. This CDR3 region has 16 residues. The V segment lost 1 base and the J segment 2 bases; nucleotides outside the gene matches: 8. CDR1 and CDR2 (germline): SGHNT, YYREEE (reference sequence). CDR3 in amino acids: CASSLYGGQDQETQYF. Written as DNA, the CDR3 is TGTGCCAGCAGCTTGTATGGTGGACAGGATCAAGAGACCCAGTACTTC.

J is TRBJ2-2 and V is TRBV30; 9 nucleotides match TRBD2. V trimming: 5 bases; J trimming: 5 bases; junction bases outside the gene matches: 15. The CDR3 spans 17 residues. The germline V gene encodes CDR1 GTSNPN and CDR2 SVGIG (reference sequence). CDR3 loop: CAWGLRPGLAWTGELFF. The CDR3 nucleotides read TGTGCCTGGGGCCTCCGACCGGGACTAGCATGGACCGGGGAGCTGTTTTTT. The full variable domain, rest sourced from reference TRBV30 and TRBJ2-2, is SQTIHQWPATLVQPVGSPLSLECTVEGTSNPNLYWYRQAAGRGLQLLFYSVGIGQISSEVPQNLSASRPQDRQFILSSKKLLLSDSGFYLCAWGLRPGLAWTGELFFGEGSRLTVL.

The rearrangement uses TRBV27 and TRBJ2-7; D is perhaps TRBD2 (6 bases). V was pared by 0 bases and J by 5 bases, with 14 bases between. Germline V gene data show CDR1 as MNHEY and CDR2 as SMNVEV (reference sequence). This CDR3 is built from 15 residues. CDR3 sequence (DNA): TGTGCCAGCAGTTTATCGGCGGGACTGGACGACGAGCAGTACTTC. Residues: CASSLSAGLDDEQYF.

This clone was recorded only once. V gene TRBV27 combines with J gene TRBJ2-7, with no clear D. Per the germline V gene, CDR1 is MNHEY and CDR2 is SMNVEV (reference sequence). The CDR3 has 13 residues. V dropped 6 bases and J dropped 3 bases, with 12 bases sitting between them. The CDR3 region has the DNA TGTGCCAGCAGCCACGGATTAGGCTACGAGCAGTACTTC. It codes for CASSHGLGYEQYF.

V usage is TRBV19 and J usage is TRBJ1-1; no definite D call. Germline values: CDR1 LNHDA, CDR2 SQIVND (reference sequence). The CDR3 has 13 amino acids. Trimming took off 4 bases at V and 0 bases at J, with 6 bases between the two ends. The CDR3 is CASSSQMNTEAFF. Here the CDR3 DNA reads TGTGCCAGTAGTAGCCAAATGAACACTGAAGCTTTCTTT.

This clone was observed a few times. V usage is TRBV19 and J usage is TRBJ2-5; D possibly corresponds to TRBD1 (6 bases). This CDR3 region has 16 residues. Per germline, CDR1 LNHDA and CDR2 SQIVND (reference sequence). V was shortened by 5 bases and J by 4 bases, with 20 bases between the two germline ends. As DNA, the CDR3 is TGTGCCAGTAGTCCGGGGCAGGGGTCGTTGCCAGAGACCCAGTACTTC. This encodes CASSPGQGSLPETQYF.

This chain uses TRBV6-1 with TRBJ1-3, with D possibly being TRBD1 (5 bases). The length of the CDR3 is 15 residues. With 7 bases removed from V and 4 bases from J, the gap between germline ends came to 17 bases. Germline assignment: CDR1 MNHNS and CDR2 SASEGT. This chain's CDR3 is CASMRQGWIGNTIYF. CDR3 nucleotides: TGTGCCAGCATGAGGCAGGGTTGGATCGGAAACACCATATATTTT.

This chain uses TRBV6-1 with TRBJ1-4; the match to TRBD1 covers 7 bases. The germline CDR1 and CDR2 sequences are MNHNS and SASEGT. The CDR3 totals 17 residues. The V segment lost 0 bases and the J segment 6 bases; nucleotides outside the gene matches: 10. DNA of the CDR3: TGTGCCAGCAGTGAAGCTTGGGGCGGGGGGACAGATGAAAAACTGTTTTTT. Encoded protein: CASSEAWGGGTDEKLFF.

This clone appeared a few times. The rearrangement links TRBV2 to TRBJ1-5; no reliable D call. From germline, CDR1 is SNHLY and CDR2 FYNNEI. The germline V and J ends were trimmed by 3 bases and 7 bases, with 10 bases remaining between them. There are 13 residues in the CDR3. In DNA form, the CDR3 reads TGTGCCAGCAGTGACGACGGCCTCCAGCCCCAGCATTTT. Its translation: CASSDDGLQPQHF. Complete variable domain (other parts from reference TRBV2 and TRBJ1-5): EPEVTQTPSHQVTQMGQEVILRCVPISNHLYFYWYRQILGQKVEFLVSFYNNEISEKSEIFDDQFSVERPDGSNFTLKIRSTKLEDSAMYFCASSDDGLQPQHFGDGTRLSIL.